Listed here is a single TCR beta chain. Antigen: not known. V shed 7 bases and J shed 2 bases, with 11 bases lying between them. This CDR3 is built from 13 residues. In germline, CDR1 is LNHDA, CDR2 SQIVND (reference sequence). This sample was taken from a study of a mutant IDH1 vaccine in newly diagnosed glioma. Assay: immunoSEQ multiplex PCR; the TCRdb copy retains only in-frame clones and omits some. In the table there are some 25,000 clones, around 82% of which are singletons. As for time point: week 11, during vaccination. A 20-mer mutant IDH1 peptide at 300 ug was injected subcutaneously with topical imiquimod.

Sequenced here: PBMCs, sampled from a glioma patient whose treatment included an IDH1 peptide vaccine. The sequence was obtained from a woman under 30 with glioma. This chain uses TRBV19 with TRBJ1-2, with no clear D. The CDR3, as DNA: TGTGCCAGTAATTCAGATACGAACTATGGCTACACCTTC. Protein product: CASNSDTNYGYTF.